The entry below gives a single T cell receptor (beta chain) sequence along with its context. The data derive from a study of T cell responses to AZD1222 COVID-19 vaccine. TCRdb's table, derived via immunoSEQ multiplex PCR, lists solely in-frame clones and lacks some. The sample lists some 150,000 clones, 89% occurring once. Per the germline V gene, CDR1 is SGHDN and CDR2 is FVKESK. Trimming cost V 4 bases and J 2 bases; bases outside gene matches: 6. The CDR3 length is 16 residues. The chain uses TRBV14 and TRBJ2-4; 9 bases match TRBD1. This TCR came from an adult who received the AZD1222 COVID-19 vaccine. The sequenced sample was peripheral blood, obtained 28 days after the second AZD1222 dose. CDR3 sequence (DNA): TGTGCCAGCAGCCTCCGACAGGGGGGGACCAAAAACATTCAGTACTTC. The encoded protein is CASSLRQGGTKNIQYF. Using reference TRBV14 and TRBJ2-4 for the parts outside the CDR3, the full variable domain is EAGVTQFPSHSVIEKGQTVTLRCDPISGHDNLYWYRRVMGKEIKFLLHFVKESKQDESGMPNNRFLAERTGGTYSTLKVQPAELEDSGVYFCASSLRQGGTKNIQYFGAGTRLSVL.